This T cell receptor beta chain originates from a study of blood T cells in healthy people across ages. Overall study findings and caveats: The fall in TCR beta diversity per million T cells was roughly linear with age. Both higher diversity and more naive CD4+ cells marked long-lived donors when set against aged donors.

Sample-barcoded 5' priming and a J-beta primer mix drove a second PCR of about 7 to 12 cycles. Each CDR3 protein is one row after TCRdb ran MiXCR on the 5' RACE reads. The data show some 800,000 distinct CDR3 sequences, with more than 20% seen just once and more than 3% held by the top ten. CDR3 length: 16 residues. J lost 4 bases, V lost 2 bases, and 12 bases had no gene match. Germline CDR1 reads GTSNPN; CDR2 reads SVGIG (reference sequence). Concerning this clonotype itself: The antigen remains undetermined.

The same data also went into a second study, on T cells of mothers and their children. That publication notes: A slight, non-significant increase in overlap was found for related mother-child pairs relative to unrelated pairs.

This clonotype was obtained from a boy between 5 and 17 years old in good health. Sequencing was carried out using blood. This chain uses TRBV30 with TRBJ1-2; TRBD1 matches at 8 bases. CDR3 DNA: TGTGCCTGGAGTCTGACAGGGGACCCCTCTCTCTATGGCTACACCTTC. Encoded protein: CAWSLTGDPSLYGYTF.